A selection of T cell receptor beta chains follows, all from one sample in a study of T cell responses to AZD1222 COVID-19 vaccine. TCRdb keeps only in-frame clones here, not all; method: immunoSEQ multiplex PCR. The sample has 250,000 to 300,000 clones; 94% are singletons. Sample: peripheral blood, taken 28 days after the second AZD1222 dose. The receptors shown here come from an adult who received the AZD1222 COVID-19 vaccine. Both conserved end residues are part of each CDR3. D genes are given only for firm matches. Size tells how often a clone was seen (once, few, many) or the class of an expanded clone, and some rows leave it out.

d_gene: TRBD1
v_gene: TRBV7-8
abundance: few
j_gene: TRBJ1-5
CDR3aa: CASSSTGGAQNQPQHF
CDR3nt: TGTGCCAGCAGCTCAACAGGGGGCGCGCAAAATCAGCCCCAGCATTTT

d_gene: TRBD2
v_gene: TRBV18
abundance: -
j_gene: TRBJ2-7
CDR3aa: CASATGGGGSYEQYF
CDR3nt: TGTGCCAGCGCTACCGGCGGGGGGGGGTCCTACGAGCAGTACTTC

d_gene: -
v_gene: TRBV5-4
abundance: -
j_gene: TRBJ2-2
CDR3aa: CASRAGNTGELFF
CDR3nt: TGTGCCAGCAGAGCGGGGAACACCGGGGAGCTGTTTTTT

d_gene: TRBD1
v_gene: TRBV4-1
abundance: once
j_gene: TRBJ2-7
CDR3aa: CASSPGGGRGLYEQYF
CDR3nt: TGCGCCAGCAGCCCTGGAGGCGGCAGGGGGCTCTACGAGCAGTACTTC

d_gene: TRBD1
v_gene: TRBV9
abundance: -
j_gene: TRBJ1-1
CDR3aa: CASSPGQGARTEAFF
CDR3nt: TGTGCCAGCAGCCCCGGACAGGGGGCGAGGACTGAAGCTTTCTTT

d_gene: -
v_gene: TRBV19
abundance: -
j_gene: TRBJ2-2
CDR3aa: CASSEQGPGELFF
CDR3nt: TGTGCCAGTAGTGAACAGGGTCCCGGGGAGCTGTTTTTT

d_gene: TRBD1
v_gene: TRBV3-1/TRBV3-2
abundance: once
j_gene: TRBJ1-1
CDR3aa: CASSPPKGQGITEAFF
CDR3nt: TGTGCCAGCAGCCCCCCGAAGGGACAGGGTATCACTGAAGCTTTCTTT

d_gene: -
v_gene: TRBV27
abundance: few
j_gene: TRBJ1-4
CDR3aa: CASSGTLLATNEKLFF
CDR3nt: TGTGCCAGCAGTGGGACACTCCTGGCAACTAATGAAAAACTGTTTTTT

d_gene: TRBD2
v_gene: TRBV11-3
abundance: -
j_gene: TRBJ2-1
CDR3aa: CASSLARWTRGPNEQFF
CDR3nt: TGTGCCAGCAGCTTAGCCCGGTGGACTAGGGGCCCCAATGAGCAGTTCTTC

d_gene: -
v_gene: TRBV4-2
abundance: -
j_gene: TRBJ1-2
CDR3aa: CASSQDAGGNYGYTF
CDR3nt: TGTGCCAGCAGCCAAGACGCGGGGGGGAACTATGGCTACACCTTC

d_gene: TRBD1
v_gene: TRBV10-3
abundance: -
j_gene: TRBJ2-2
CDR3aa: CAIRTGQANTGELFF
CDR3nt: TGTGCCATCAGAACGGGACAGGCGAACACCGGGGAGCTGTTTTTT

d_gene: TRBD1
v_gene: TRBV29-1
abundance: -
j_gene: TRBJ1-2
CDR3aa: CSVEDVGTGSVYGYTF
CDR3nt: TGCAGCGTTGAAGATGTGGGGACAGGGTCTGTTTATGGCTACACCTTC

d_gene: -
v_gene: TRBV9
abundance: -
j_gene: TRBJ2-1
CDR3aa: CASSAGDGQRQFF
CDR3nt: TGTGCCAGCAGCGCCGGAGATGGGCAAAGGCAGTTCTTC

d_gene: -
v_gene: TRBV9
abundance: once
j_gene: TRBJ2-3
CDR3aa: CASSPSTDTQYF
CDR3nt: TGTGCCAGCAGCCCTAGCACAGATACGCAGTATTTT

d_gene: -
v_gene: TRBV5-4
abundance: -
j_gene: TRBJ1-1
CDR3aa: CASTNGRSRGPREPEAFF
CDR3nt: TGTGCCAGCACCAACGGAAGGAGTAGGGGTCCAAGGGAACCCGAAGCTTTCTTT

d_gene: -
v_gene: TRBV14
abundance: -
j_gene: TRBJ2-1
CDR3aa: CASSQGVYNEQFF
CDR3nt: TGTGCCAGCAGCCAAGGCGTCTACAATGAGCAGTTCTTC

d_gene: -
v_gene: TRBV2
abundance: -
j_gene: TRBJ1-1
CDR3aa: CAIDGPKAEAFF
CDR3nt: TGTGCCATCGATGGCCCAAAGGCTGAAGCTTTCTTT